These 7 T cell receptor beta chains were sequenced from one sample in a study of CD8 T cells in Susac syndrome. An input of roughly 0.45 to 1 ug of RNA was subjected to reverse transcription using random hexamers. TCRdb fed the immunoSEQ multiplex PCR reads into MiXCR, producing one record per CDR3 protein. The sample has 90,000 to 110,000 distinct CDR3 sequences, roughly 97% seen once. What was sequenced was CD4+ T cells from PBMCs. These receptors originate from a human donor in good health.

CDR3 sequence reads: CASSQDGTGGETQYF. The CDR3 nucleotides read TGCGCCAGCAGCCAAGATGGGACAGGGGGAGAGACCCAGTACTTC. This sequence joins TRBV4-1 and TRBJ2-5; TRBD1 aligns across 11 bases. J gave up 4 bases and V 0 bases, and 1 base lay outside the gene matches. This CDR3 has 15 residues. CDR1 and CDR2 (germline): MGHRA, YSYEKL.

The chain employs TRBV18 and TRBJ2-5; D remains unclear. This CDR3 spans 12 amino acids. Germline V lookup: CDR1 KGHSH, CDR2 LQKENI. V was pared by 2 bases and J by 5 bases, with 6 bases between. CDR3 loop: CASSPFSETQYF. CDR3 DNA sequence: TGTGCCAGCTCACCATTTTCGGAGACCCAGTACTTC.

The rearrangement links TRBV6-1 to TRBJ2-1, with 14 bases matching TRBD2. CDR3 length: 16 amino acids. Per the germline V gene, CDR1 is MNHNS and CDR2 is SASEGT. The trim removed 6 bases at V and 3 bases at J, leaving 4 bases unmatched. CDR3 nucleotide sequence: TGTGCCAGCAGCCCGGGACTAGCGGGGGACTACAATGAGCAGTTCTTC. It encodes CASSPGLAGDYNEQFF.

The CDR3 sequence: CASSPPGGVDEQYF. The CDR3 nucleotides read TGTGCCAGCTCACCCCCGGGGGGAGTCGACGAGCAGTACTTC. The rearrangement uses TRBV18 and TRBJ2-7; 7 bases agree with TRBD2. With 3 bases clipped from V and 5 bases from J, the junction kept 7 bases outside the gene matches. The germline V gene encodes CDR1 KGHSH and CDR2 LQKENI. This CDR3 has 14 amino acids.

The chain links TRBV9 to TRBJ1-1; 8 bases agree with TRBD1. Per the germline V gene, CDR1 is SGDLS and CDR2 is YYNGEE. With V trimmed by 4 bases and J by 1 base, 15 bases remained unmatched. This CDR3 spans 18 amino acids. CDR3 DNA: TGTGCCAGCAGCCCCCGGGACAGGCAGATAGGCAGGAACACTGAAGCTTTCTTT. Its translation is CASSPRDRQIGRNTEAFF.

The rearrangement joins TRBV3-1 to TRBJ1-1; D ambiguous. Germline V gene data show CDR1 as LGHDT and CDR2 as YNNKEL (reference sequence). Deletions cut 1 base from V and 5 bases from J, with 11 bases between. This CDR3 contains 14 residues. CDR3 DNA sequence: TGTGCCAGCAGCCAAGTTGGGCACCTTACTGAAGCTTTCTTT. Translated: CASSQVGHLTEAFF. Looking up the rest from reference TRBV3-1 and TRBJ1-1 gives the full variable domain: DTAVSQTPKYLVTQMGNDKSIKCEQNLGHDTMYWYKQDSKKFLKIMFSYNNKELIINETVPNRFSPKSPDKAHLNLHINSLELGDSAVYFCASSQVGHLTEAFFGQGTRLTVV.

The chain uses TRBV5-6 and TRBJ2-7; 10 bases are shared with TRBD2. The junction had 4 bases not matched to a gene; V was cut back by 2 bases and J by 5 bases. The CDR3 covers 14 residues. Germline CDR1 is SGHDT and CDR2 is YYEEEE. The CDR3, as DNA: TGTGCCAGCAGCTTTAGCGGGGGGATAGACGAGCAGTACTTC. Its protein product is CASSFSGGIDEQYF.